The 7 T cell receptor beta chains below were found in one sample sequenced in a study of patients and donors after allogeneic stem cell transplantation. TCRdb passed the RT-PCR reads through MiXCR, listing each CDR3 protein once. The sample has about 960,000 distinct CDR3 sequences, about a sixth seen once. Input material: blood, either unsorted or a sorted T cell fraction (not recorded which). The receptors here all came from a human donor who was either an allogeneic HSCT recipient or a stem cell or donor lymphocyte infusion donor (not recorded which). It is not recorded whose cells these are; they may come from a transplant donor.

The rearrangement links TRBV5-1 to TRBJ2-1, with D hard to call. The germline gives CDR1 SGHRS, CDR2 YFSETQ. The germline V and J ends were trimmed by 3 bases and 7 bases, with 11 bases remaining between them. This CDR3 is 13 amino acids long. CDR3 DNA: TGCGCCAGCAGCTCAGGCGGTCTTAATGAGCAGTTCTTC. This codes for CASSSGGLNEQFF.

This clonotype has only a few counts. The V call is TRBV20-1, the J call TRBJ1-5; no clear D. This CDR3 contains 13 residues. Germline values: CDR1 DFQATT, CDR2 SNEGSKA (reference sequence). The V and J ends lost 3 bases and 3 bases respectively, with 9 bases between them. CDR3 DNA: TGCAGTGCTAGTTCGCAGGACAATCAGCCCCAGCATTTT. This codes for CSASSQDNQPQHF.

This clonotype has a handful of counts. J is TRBJ1-5 and V is TRBV7-2; 10 positions match TRBD1. The trim removed 8 bases at V and 2 bases at J, leaving 3 bases unmatched. CDR1 is SGHTA, CDR2 FQGNSA, per germline. The CDR3 is made up of 14 amino acids. CDR3 in amino acids: CASGDRGGNQPQHF. The DNA of the CDR3 is TGTGCCAGCGGGGACAGGGGTGGCAATCAGCCCCAGCATTTT.

The chain joins TRBV20-1 to TRBJ2-5, with 9 bases fitting TRBD2. Germline V gives CDR1 DFQATT, CDR2 SNEGSKA (reference sequence). The CDR3 loop spans 17 amino acids. The V gene end was trimmed by 0 bases and the J gene end by 5 bases; junction bases not matched to a gene: 13. CDR3 amino acids: CSARDFRGSGGPETQYF. CDR3 DNA: TGCAGTGCTAGAGATTTTAGGGGAAGCGGGGGGCCGGAGACCCAGTACTTC.

V gene TRBV5-1 combines with J gene TRBJ1-6; 8 bases match TRBD1. V lost 0 bases to trimming and J lost 3 bases; unmatched junction nucleotides: 2. Germline V gene sequence: CDR1 SGHRS, CDR2 YFSETQ. CDR3 length: 16 residues. CDR3 in amino acids: CASSLAGTGYNSPLHF. CDR3 coding DNA: TGCGCCAGCAGCTTGGCCGGGACAGGCTATAATTCACCCCTCCACTTT.

The J gene is TRBJ2-1, the V gene TRBV30, with a possible D match to TRBD2 (6 bases). In germline, CDR1 is GTSNPN, CDR2 SVGIG (reference sequence). V lost 7 bases to trimming and J lost 0 bases, with 10 bases between them. The CDR3 has 13 residues. CDR3 nucleotides: TGTGCCTCGGACGGGAGCTCCTACAATGAGCAGTTCTTC. It translates to CASDGSSYNEQFF.

The chain combines TRBV27 with TRBJ1-2; 7 nucleotides align to TRBD1. Germline V gene data show CDR1 as MNHEY and CDR2 as SMNVEV (reference sequence). This CDR3 comprises 14 residues. V lost 2 bases and J lost 5; bases outside the gene matches: 5. The CDR3 region has the DNA TGTGCCAGCAGTTTAGAGAGACAGGGTTATGGCTACACCTTC. It is translated as CASSLERQGYGYTF.